Listed here are 2 T cell receptor beta chains from one sample, sequenced in a study of blood T cell repertoires in COVID-19. The method was immunoSEQ multiplex PCR; TCRdb's version includes in-frame clones alone and lacks a portion of them. Of around 100,000 clones listed, 81% were seen once; the top ten hold around 1.5%. What was sequenced was peripheral blood. Receptors originate from a man over 45 with acute or convalescent COVID-19.

V is TRBV11-1 and J is TRBJ1-1; perhaps TRBD1 as D (6 bases). The CDR3 has 14 amino acids. CDR1 and CDR2 (germline): SGHAT, FQDESV (reference sequence). V lost 6 bases and J lost 5, with 16 bases in between. The CDR3 DNA reads TGTGCCAGCAGTTTACAACAGGGAGTGACTGAAGCTTTCTTT. It codes for CASSLQQGVTEAFF.

The gene calls are TRBV15 and TRBJ1-1; tentative D call: TRBD1 (5 bases). CDR3 length equals 13 residues. CDR1 and CDR2 from the germline V gene are LNHNV and YYDKDF (reference sequence). The V and J ends lost 5 bases and 5 bases respectively, with 12 bases between them. CDR3 sequence: CATSVRVGTEAFF. CDR3 DNA: TGTGCCACCAGCGTCAGGGTAGGGACTGAAGCTTTCTTT.